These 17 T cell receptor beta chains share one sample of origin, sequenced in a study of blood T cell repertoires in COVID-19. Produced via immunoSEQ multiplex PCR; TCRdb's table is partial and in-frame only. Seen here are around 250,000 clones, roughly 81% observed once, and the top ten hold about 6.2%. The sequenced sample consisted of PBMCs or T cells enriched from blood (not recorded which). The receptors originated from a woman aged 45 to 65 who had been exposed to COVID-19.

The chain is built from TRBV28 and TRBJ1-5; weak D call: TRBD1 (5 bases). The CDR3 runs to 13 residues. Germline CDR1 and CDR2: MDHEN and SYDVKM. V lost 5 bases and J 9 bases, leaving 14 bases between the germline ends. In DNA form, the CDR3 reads TGTGCCAGCAGTGACCCCTCGCAGGGGCCCCAGCATTTT. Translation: CASSDPSQGPQHF.

The CDR3 reads CASRSRGYNEQFF. The CDR3 nucleotides are TGTGCCAGCAGATCCCGGGGATACAATGAGCAGTTCTTC. V usage is TRBV27 and J usage is TRBJ2-1, with D possibly matching TRBD2 (5 bases). The V gene's germline CDR1 is MNHEY and CDR2 SMNVEV (reference sequence). V shed 6 bases and J shed 4 bases, with 10 bases lying between them. This CDR3 is 13 amino acids long.

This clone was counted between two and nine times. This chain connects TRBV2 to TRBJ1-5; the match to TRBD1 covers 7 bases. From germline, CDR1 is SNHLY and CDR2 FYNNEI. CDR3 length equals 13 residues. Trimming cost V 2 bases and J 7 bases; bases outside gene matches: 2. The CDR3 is CASSERGRQPQHF. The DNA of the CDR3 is TGTGCCAGCAGTGAAAGGGGGCGACAGCCCCAGCATTTT.

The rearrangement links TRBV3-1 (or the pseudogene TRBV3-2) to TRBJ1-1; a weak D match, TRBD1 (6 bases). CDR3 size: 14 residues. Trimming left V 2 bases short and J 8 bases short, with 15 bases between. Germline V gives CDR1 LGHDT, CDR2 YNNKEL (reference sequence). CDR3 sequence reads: CASSQRFQGKEAFF. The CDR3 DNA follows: TGTGCCAGCAGCCAACGCTTCCAGGGGAAGGAAGCTTTCTTT.

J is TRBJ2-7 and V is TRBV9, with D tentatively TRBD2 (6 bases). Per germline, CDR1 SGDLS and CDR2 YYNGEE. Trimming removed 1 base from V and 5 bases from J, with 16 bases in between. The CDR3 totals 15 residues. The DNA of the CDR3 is TGTGCCAGCAGCGTACAGGCGTTTGGAGGGCACGAGCAGTACTTC. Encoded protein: CASSVQAFGGHEQYF.

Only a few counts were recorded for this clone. Written as DNA, the CDR3 is TGTGCCAGCAGCGTAGCCCAGGGGGCGCGAGGAAACACCATATATTTT. This translates into CASSVAQGARGNTIYF. V is TRBV9 and J is TRBJ1-3, with 8 bases fitting TRBD1. Germline CDR1 and CDR2: SGDLS and YYNGEE. Unmatched junction bases numbered 6, after V lost 0 bases and J lost 4 bases. This CDR3 comprises 16 residues.

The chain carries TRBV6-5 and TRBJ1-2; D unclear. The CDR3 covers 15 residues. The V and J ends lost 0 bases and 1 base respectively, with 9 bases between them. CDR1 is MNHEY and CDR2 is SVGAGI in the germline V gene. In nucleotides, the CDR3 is TGTGCCAGCAGTTACTCGTTGGCGGATAACTATGGCTACACCTTC. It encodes CASSYSLADNYGYTF.

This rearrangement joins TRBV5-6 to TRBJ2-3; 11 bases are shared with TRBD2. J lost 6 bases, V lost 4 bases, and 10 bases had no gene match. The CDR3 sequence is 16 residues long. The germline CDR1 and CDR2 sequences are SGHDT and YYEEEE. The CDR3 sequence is CASSQNLAGGRDTQYF. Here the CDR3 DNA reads TGTGCCAGCAGCCAGAACCTAGCGGGGGGTCGGGATACGCAGTATTTT.

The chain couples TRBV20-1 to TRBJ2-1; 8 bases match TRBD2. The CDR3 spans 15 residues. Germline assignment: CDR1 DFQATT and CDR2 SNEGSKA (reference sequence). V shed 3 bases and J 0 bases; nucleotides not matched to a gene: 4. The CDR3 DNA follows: TGCAGTGCTAGTGAGCGGGGGCTCTCCTACAATGAGCAGTTCTTC. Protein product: CSASERGLSYNEQFF.

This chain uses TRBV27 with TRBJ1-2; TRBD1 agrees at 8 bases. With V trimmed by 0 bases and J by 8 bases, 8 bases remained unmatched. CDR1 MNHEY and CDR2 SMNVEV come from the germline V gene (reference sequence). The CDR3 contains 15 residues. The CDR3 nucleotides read TGTGCCAGCAGTTTATCATCAGGGGGCAGGGGGGGCTACACCTTC. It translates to CASSLSSGGRGGYTF.

CDR3 loop: CASSLGSDSYYGYTF. The CDR3 bases are TGTGCCAGCAGCTTAGGCTCTGACAGTTACTATGGCTACACCTTC. The V and J genes are TRBV11-2 and TRBJ1-2, with TRBD1 as a possible D gene (5 bases). CDR1 and CDR2 from the germline V gene are SGHAT and FQNNGV. The ends were cut back, 1 base at V and 3 bases at J, with 12 bases in the middle. The length of the CDR3 is 15 residues.

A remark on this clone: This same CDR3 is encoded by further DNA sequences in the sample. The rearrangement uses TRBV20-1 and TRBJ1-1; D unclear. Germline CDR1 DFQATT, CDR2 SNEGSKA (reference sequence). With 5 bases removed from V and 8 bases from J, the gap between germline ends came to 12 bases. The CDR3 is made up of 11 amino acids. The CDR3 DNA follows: TGCAGTGCTTACCGGGGTACCGAAGCTTTCTTT. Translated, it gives CSAYRGTEAFF.

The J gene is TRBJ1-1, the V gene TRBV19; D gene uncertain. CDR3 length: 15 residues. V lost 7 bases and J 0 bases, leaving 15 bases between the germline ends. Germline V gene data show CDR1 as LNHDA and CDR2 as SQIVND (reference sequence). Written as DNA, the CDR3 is TGTGCCAGTAAGGAAGGACTTGGGATGAACACTGAAGCTTTCTTT. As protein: CASKEGLGMNTEAFF. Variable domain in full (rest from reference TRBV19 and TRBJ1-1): DGGITQSPKYLFRKEGQNVTLSCEQNLNHDAMYWYRQDPGQGLRLIYYSQIVNDFQKGDIAEGYSVSREKKESFPLTVTSAQKNPTAFYLCASKEGLGMNTEAFFGQGTRLTVV.

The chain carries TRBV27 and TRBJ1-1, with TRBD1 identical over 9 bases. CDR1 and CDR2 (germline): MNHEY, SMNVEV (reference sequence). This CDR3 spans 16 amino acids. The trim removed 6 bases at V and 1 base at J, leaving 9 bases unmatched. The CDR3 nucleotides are TGTGCCAGCAGCTTCCGCCGGGACAGGGCGAACACTGAAGCTTTCTTT. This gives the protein CASSFRRDRANTEAFF.

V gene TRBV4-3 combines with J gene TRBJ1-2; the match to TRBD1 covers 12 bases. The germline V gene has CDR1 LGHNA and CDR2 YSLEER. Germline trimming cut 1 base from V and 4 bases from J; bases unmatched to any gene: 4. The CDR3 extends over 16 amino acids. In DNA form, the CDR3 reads TGCGCCAGCAGCCAAGTGGGGGACAGGGGGCTCTATGGCTACACCTTC. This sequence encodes CASSQVGDRGLYGYTF.

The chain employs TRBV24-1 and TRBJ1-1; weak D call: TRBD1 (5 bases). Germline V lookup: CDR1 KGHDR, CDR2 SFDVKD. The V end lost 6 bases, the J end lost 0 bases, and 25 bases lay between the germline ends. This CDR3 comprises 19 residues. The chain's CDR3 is CATSFPLGRGKGMNTEAFF. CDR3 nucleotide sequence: TGTGCCACCAGTTTCCCACTTGGAAGGGGAAAGGGAATGAACACTGAAGCTTTCTTT.

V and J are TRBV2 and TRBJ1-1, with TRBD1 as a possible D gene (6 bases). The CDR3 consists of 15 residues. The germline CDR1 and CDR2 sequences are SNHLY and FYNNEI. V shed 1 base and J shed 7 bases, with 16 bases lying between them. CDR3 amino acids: CASSEGGGPDGEAFF. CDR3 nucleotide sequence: TGTGCCAGCAGTGAAGGAGGGGGACCCGACGGTGAAGCTTTCTTT. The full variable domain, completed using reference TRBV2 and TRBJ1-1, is EPEVTQTPSHQVTQMGQEVILRCVPISNHLYFYWYRQILGQKVEFLVSFYNNEISEKSEIFDDQFSVERPDGSNFTLKIRSTKLEDSAMYFCASSEGGGPDGEAFFGQGTRLTVV.